This T cell receptor beta chain derives from a study of human T cells and chemical hapten exposure. Regarding the study as a whole: While controls formed fewer of them, expanded TCRs formed significantly more large CDR3 similarity clusters.

This clonotype has a handful of counts. Antigen specificity is unknown. The germline V and J ends were trimmed by 7 bases and 5 bases, with 20 bases remaining between them. The CDR3 is 15 amino acids. MiXCR, applied by TCRdb to the RACE reads, yields one record per CDR3 protein. The data show 95,000 to 150,000 distinct CDR3 sequences, around 13% seen once. Noted time point: patch test 1, 2 weeks after DPC sensitization. Treatment noted: therapeutic diphenylcyclopropenone sensitization with weekly scalp DPC. People who gave samples had alopecia, were 18 to 70 years old, and were suitable for DPC. The sequence was collected from a man aged 18-30 years with alopecia areata. Some clones in this sample may be carry-over from other donors' samples. This chain connects TRBV12-3 or TRBV12-4 to TRBJ2-5, with D perhaps given as TRBD1 or TRBD2 (5 bases each). This sample comprised whole blood, obtained in connection with sensitization to the hapten diphenylcyclopropenone (DPC). The CDR3 loop is CASTRSRDGSETQYF. DNA of the CDR3: TGTGCCAGCACCAGATCCCGGGACGGCTCGGAGACCCAGTACTTC.